These T cell receptor beta chains were read from a single sample in a study of post-analysis software for immune sequencing data. MiXCR, applied by TCRdb to the PCR reads, yields one record per CDR3 protein. The sample consists of roughly 580,000 distinct CDR3 sequences, 44% of them appearing once. Material: blood. The receptors derive from a girl aged 10-17 years with multiple sclerosis. CDR3s include the opening cysteine and the closing phenylalanine or tryptophan. The order of the fields is V gene, J gene, clone size, D gene, CDR3 protein, CDR3 DNA. D genes are given only for firm matches. Size values are once, few and many counts, or a class for expanded clones, and some rows have none.

>TRBV5-1|TRBJ1-5|.|TRBD1
CASSFDRGTQHF
TGCGCCAGCAGCTTCGACAGGGGGACCCAGCATTTT
>TRBV12-3/TRBV12-4|TRBJ2-5|many|.
CASREGGRETQYF
TGTGCCAGCAGAGAAGGAGGGAGAGAGACCCAGTACTTC
>TRBV5-1|TRBJ2-1|.|.
CASSLGQADEQFF
TGCGCCAGCAGCTTGGGACAGGCCGATGAGCAGTTCTTC
>TRBV6-5|TRBJ2-1|.|TRBD2
CASSPVGGLSEQFF
TGTGCCAGCAGTCCTGTGGGAGGGCTCAGTGAGCAGTTCTTC
>TRBV6-5|TRBJ1-2|.|.
CASSWGGLFNYGYTF
TGTGCCAGCAGTTGGGGTGGGCTTTTTAACTATGGCTACACCTTC
>TRBV5-5|TRBJ2-3|.|.
CASSSGWGATDTDTQYF
TGTGCCAGCAGCTCCGGTTGGGGGGCCACAGACACAGATACGCAGTATTTT
>TRBV29-1|TRBJ2-7|few|TRBD2
CSVKGLAGRTYEQYF
TGCAGCGTTAAGGGACTAGCGGGACGAACCTACGAGCAGTACTTC
>TRBV7-9|TRBJ2-7|.|.
CASSSGTLPRYEQYF
TGTGCCAGCAGCTCCGGGACGCTCCCTAGGTACGAGCAGTACTTC
>TRBV2|TRBJ2-1|.|.
CASTRSGTNNEQFF
TGTGCCAGCACCCGGAGCGGCACCAACAATGAGCAGTTCTTC
>TRBV12-3/TRBV12-4|TRBJ2-1|.|.
CASSLGWWDEQFF
TGTGCCAGCAGTTTAGGGTGGTGGGATGAGCAGTTCTTC
>TRBV24-1|TRBJ2-7|.|.
CATSDPQDPNGSSYEQYF
TGTGCCACCAGTGATCCTCAGGACCCGAATGGAAGCTCCTACGAGCAGTACTTC
>TRBV3-1|TRBJ1-2|.|TRBD1
CASSQGAPGGAQGYTF
TGTGCCAGCAGCCAAGGGGCCCCAGGGGGCGCTCAGGGCTACACCTTC
>TRBV12-3/TRBV12-4|TRBJ2-7|.|.
CASSLMGGNYEQYF
TGTGCCAGCAGTTTGATGGGCGGAAACTACGAGCAGTACTTC
>TRBV18|TRBJ2-1|.|TRBD2
CASSPHSRGAGSEQFF
TGTGCCAGCTCACCACACTCGCGGGGGGCAGGGAGTGAGCAGTTCTTC
>TRBV12-3/TRBV12-4|TRBJ2-2|few|.
CASSPVLGTGELFF
TGTGCCAGCAGTCCCGTCCTCGGCACCGGGGAGCTGTTTTTT
>TRBV5-1|TRBJ2-3|few|TRBD1
CASSLADRASTDTQYF
TGCGCCAGCAGCTTGGCCGACAGGGCGAGCACAGATACGCAGTATTTT
>TRBV9|TRBJ2-4|.|.
CASSVGYGGAAKNIQYF
TGTGCCAGCAGCGTAGGATATGGGGGCGCAGCCAAAAACATTCAGTACTTC
>TRBV20-1|TRBJ2-7|few|TRBD2
CSAFLLLAGYDEQYF
TGCAGTGCCTTCCTCCTACTAGCGGGATATGACGAGCAGTACTTC
>TRBV14|TRBJ1-2|.|.
CASSQTPGRGYTF
TGTGCCAGCAGCCAGACCCCCGGGCGCGGCTACACCTTC
>TRBV7-9|TRBJ2-5|.|.
CASSLVQIQETQYF
TGTGCCAGCAGCTTAGTCCAGATCCAAGAGACCCAGTACTTC
>TRBV29-1|TRBJ2-1|.|TRBD2
CSVERRGRANEQFF
TGCAGCGTTGAACGCCGCGGGAGGGCCAATGAGCAGTTCTTC
>TRBV7-9|TRBJ2-1|.|TRBD1
CASSFVYRGPYNEQFF
TGTGCCAGCAGTTTTGTCTACAGGGGTCCCTACAATGAGCAGTTCTTC
>TRBV7-9|TRBJ2-7|.|TRBD1
CASSLGTGSRYEQYF
TGTGCCAGCAGCTTAGGGACAGGGTCTAGATACGAGCAGTACTTC
>TRBV25-1|TRBJ2-1|few|.
CASTSRGAYNEQFF
TGTGCCAGCACCAGCCGGGGCGCCTACAATGAGCAGTTCTTC
>TRBV5-1|TRBJ1-5|.|.
CASSFRGGANQPQHF
TGCGCCAGCAGCTTTAGGGGGGGGGCCAATCAGCCCCAGCATTTT
>TRBV5-1|TRBJ2-1|.|TRBD2
CASVLLAGSYNEQFF
TGCGCCAGCGTGTTACTAGCGGGGTCCTACAATGAGCAGTTCTTC
>TRBV29-1|TRBJ1-2|few|.
CSARGRAPVAGAGYTF
TGCAGCGCCCGAGGTCGGGCCCCAGTTGCGGGCGCAGGCTACACCTTC
>TRBV6-5|TRBJ1-1|.|TRBD1
CASTDRGGTEAFF
TGTGCCAGCACCGACAGGGGTGGCACTGAAGCTTTCTTT
>TRBV4-2|TRBJ2-1|.|TRBD2
CASSQSRSGSSYNEQFF
TGTGCCAGCAGCCAATCCCGGAGCGGGAGCTCCTACAATGAGCAGTTCTTC
>TRBV12-3/TRBV12-4|TRBJ1-1|.|.
CASSLSAGQFTEAFF
TGTGCCAGCAGTTTAAGTGCAGGACAGTTCACTGAAGCTTTCTTT
>TRBV7-6|TRBJ2-1|.|.
CASSLDEEPYNEQFF
TGTGCCAGCAGCTTAGACGAGGAGCCCTACAATGAGCAGTTCTTC
>TRBV2|TRBJ2-5|.|.
CASSLETRPQETQYF
TGTGCCAGCAGCCTCGAGACACGACCTCAAGAGACCCAGTACTTC
>TRBV4-1|TRBJ1-5|.|TRBD1
CASSQVVTDRYQPQHF
TGCGCCAGCAGCCAAGTCGTAACGGACAGGTACCAGCCCCAGCATTTT
>TRBV5-5|TRBJ2-5|.|TRBD1
CASSRDRGSINEQYF
TGTGCCAGCAGCCGGGACAGGGGTTCGATCAATGAGCAGTACTTC
>TRBV28|TRBJ2-5|.|.
CASSLRGSQETQYF
TGTGCCAGCAGTTTAAGAGGGAGTCAAGAGACCCAGTACTTC
>TRBV12-3/TRBV12-4|TRBJ1-4|few|TRBD1
CASRIQGAGEKLFF
TGTGCCAGCAGAATACAGGGGGCCGGCGAAAAACTGTTTTTT
>TRBV20-1|TRBJ1-2|few|.
CSARATHGYTF
TGCAGTGCTAGAGCCACCCATGGCTACACCTTC
>TRBV25-1|TRBJ2-3|.|.
CASRDQGTDTQYF
TGTGCCAGCCGGGACCAGGGGACAGATACGCAGTATTTT
>TRBV5-1|TRBJ2-5|few|TRBD2
CASSHGLAGFGETQYF
TGCGCCAGCAGCCATGGACTAGCGGGATTCGGAGAGACCCAGTACTTC
>TRBV28|TRBJ2-1|.|TRBD1
CASSLWTGGFRSYNEQFF
TGTGCCAGCAGTTTGTGGACAGGGGGATTTAGGTCCTACAATGAGCAGTTCTTC
>TRBV29-1|TRBJ2-5|few|.
CSVHMDRGLEQYF
TGCAGCGTTCACATGGATCGGGGCCTGGAGCAGTACTTC
>TRBV6-5|TRBJ2-7|few|TRBD2
CASSPLMREEYEQYF
TGTGCCAGCAGCCCCTTGATGCGGGAGGAGTACGAGCAGTACTTC
>TRBV12-3/TRBV12-4|TRBJ1-4|.|.
CASSSPGPSTNEKLFF
TGTGCCAGCAGTTCTCCGGGACCCTCAACTAATGAAAAACTGTTTTTT
>TRBV6-1|TRBJ2-7|.|TRBD2
CASSELTSAISYEQYF
TGTGCCAGCAGTGAATTGACTAGCGCCATCTCCTACGAGCAGTACTTC
>TRBV4-1|TRBJ2-1|.|.
CASNQARRSEQFF
TGCGCCAGCAACCAAGCGCGAAGGAGTGAGCAGTTCTTC
>TRBV7-2|TRBJ2-6|.|TRBD1
CASSFPGQGAYGANVLTF
TGTGCCAGCAGCTTCCCGGGACAGGGGGCGTATGGGGCCAACGTCCTGACTTTC
>TRBV12-3/TRBV12-4|TRBJ2-3|few|.
CASSTETAGYTQYF
TGTGCCAGCAGTACAGAAACTGCAGGGTATACGCAGTATTTT
>TRBV5-1|TRBJ2-7|.|TRBD2
CASSLGTSGRGGPYYEQYF
TGCGCCAGCAGCTTGGGGACTAGCGGGAGAGGAGGCCCATACTACGAGCAGTACTTC
>TRBV12-3/TRBV12-4|TRBJ2-1|once|.
CASSLSSSNEQFF
TGTGCCAGCAGTTTGTCTAGCAGCAATGAGCAGTTCTTC
>TRBV11-2|TRBJ1-1|.|.
CASSLNLGPREAFF
TGTGCCAGTAGCTTGAATCTTGGACCGAGAGAAGCTTTCTTT
>TRBV12-3/TRBV12-4|TRBJ2-7|.|TRBD2
CASSLVVTSGNSYDEQYF
TGTGCCAGCAGTTTAGTGGTGACTAGCGGGAACTCCTACGACGAGCAGTACTTC